The 22 T cell receptor beta chains below all came from one sample that was sequenced in a study of regulatory T cells in long-lasting Graves disease. Building of the TCR beta libraries involved iRepertoire HTBI primers and Arm-PCR of CDR3 regions. MiXCR, run by TCRdb on the multiplex PCR reads, gives a single entry per CDR3 protein. The sample has roughly 400,000 distinct CDR3 sequences, roughly a fifth seen once. The time point: persistent/refractory GD, antithyroid drugs over 5 years with positive TRAb. Making the TCR library involved RNA that had been extracted from PBMCs. The source material was peripheral blood mononuclear cells (PBMCs), sampled when the disease was refractory, from a patient treated with antithyroid drugs. These receptors came from a female donor with Graves disease.

This clonotype was found once. A read error may be the cause here, since a much bigger clone is one base away. The chain uses TRBV28 and TRBJ2-2; possible D gene TRBD2, 6 bases. Germline values: CDR1 MDHEN, CDR2 SYDVKM. CDR3 length equals 14 residues. This CDR3 reads CASSLMRVTGGLFF. CDR3 coding DNA: TGTGCCAGCAGCCTGATGAGGGTAACCGGGGGGCTGTTTTTT.

This clonotype occurred many times. The chain links TRBV19 to TRBJ1-1; D gene ambiguous. The ends were cut back, 3 bases at V and 0 bases at J, with 5 bases in the middle. Germline V gene lookup returns CDR1 LNHDA and CDR2 SQIVND (reference sequence). The CDR3 length is 13 residues. The CDR3 region has the DNA TGTGCCAGTAGTATGGCTGTGAACACTGAAGCTTTCTTT. Translated: CASSMAVNTEAFF. Full variable domain (remainder filled in from reference TRBV19 and TRBJ1-1): DGGITQSPKYLFRKEGQNVTLSCEQNLNHDAMYWYRQDPGQGLRLIYYSQIVNDFQKGDIAEGYSVSREKKESFPLTVTSAQKNPTAFYLCASSMAVNTEAFFGQGTRLTVV.

This clonotype has at least ten counts. This chain joins TRBV3-1 and TRBJ2-7; 8 nucleotides align to TRBD1. CDR1 is LGHDT and CDR2 is YNNKEL in the germline V gene (reference sequence). Trimming cost V 1 base and J 5 bases; bases outside gene matches: 10. CDR3 length: 16 residues. The CDR3 spells CASSQARTGRGDEQYF. As DNA, the CDR3 is TGTGCCAGCAGCCAAGCGAGGACAGGGCGCGGGGACGAGCAGTACTTC.

This clonotype was recorded many times. In DNA, the CDR3 is TGTGCCAGCAGCCTCCAGTGGGATTACGAGCAGTACTTC. Translation: CASSLQWDYEQYF. This rearrangement joins TRBV3-1 to TRBJ2-7; no reliable D call. Per the germline V gene, CDR1 is LGHDT and CDR2 is YNNKEL (reference sequence). Trimming left V 4 bases short and J 4 bases short, with 11 bases between. The CDR3 consists of 13 residues.

V and J are TRBV5-1 and TRBJ2-2; the D is unclear. V lost 4 bases and J lost 0, with 7 bases in between. Germline V gene sequence: CDR1 SGHRS, CDR2 YFSETQ. This CDR3 has 14 amino acids. The CDR3 bases are TGCGCCAGCAGCGGGGTCGCGAACACCGGGGAGCTGTTTTTT. This encodes CASSGVANTGELFF.

This clonotype was counted a few times. CDR3 sequence reads: CASSTSDWGDLNEQFF. DNA for the CDR3: TGTGCCAGCAGTACCTCTGATTGGGGGGACCTCAATGAGCAGTTCTTC. The genes are TRBV2 and TRBJ2-1; a weak D match, TRBD2 (6 bases). CDR1 SNHLY and CDR2 FYNNEI come from the germline V gene. This CDR3 comprises 16 residues. V lost 5 bases and J lost 6, with 20 bases in between.

This clonotype was observed a handful of times. V is TRBV20-1 and J is TRBJ2-6; D is ambiguous. Germline V gene data show CDR1 as DFQATT and CDR2 as SNEGSKA (reference sequence). This CDR3 spans 16 amino acids. V was cut by 3 bases and J by 0 bases, with 12 bases left in between. The CDR3 nucleotides read TGCAGTGCTAGCTCAGACTTTAGCTCTGGGGCCAACGTCCTGACTTTC. It yields the protein CSASSDFSSGANVLTF.

There are many counts of this clonotype. The chain has TRBV11-2 and TRBJ2-7; TRBD1 is a possible D gene (6 bases). V lost 5 bases and J 2 bases, leaving 13 bases between the germline ends. Germline CDR1 SGHAT, CDR2 FQNNGV. The CDR3 totals 14 residues. CDR3 in amino acids: CASSPPGHTYEQYF. Here the CDR3 DNA reads TGTGCCAGCAGCCCCCCGGGACACACCTACGAGCAGTACTTC.

This clonotype has just a few counts. The V gene is TRBV3-1, the J gene TRBJ2-2; no firm D call. The CDR3 runs to 15 residues. The ends were cut back, 1 base at V and 0 bases at J, with 6 bases in the middle. CDR1 LGHDT and CDR2 YNNKEL come from the germline V gene (reference sequence). The CDR3 protein is CASSQGLANTGELFF. The CDR3 DNA follows: TGTGCCAGCAGCCAAGGGCTAGCGAACACCGGGGAGCTGTTTTTT.

This clonotype has a count of ten or more. The gene calls are TRBV7-8 and TRBJ2-5; 10 bases fit TRBD2. CDR3 length equals 15 residues. Losses at the gene ends were 3 bases for V and 4 bases for J; bases not matched to a gene: 5. Per germline, CDR1 SGHVS and CDR2 FQNEAQ. The CDR3 protein is CASSLLAGVPETQYF. The CDR3 DNA reads as TGTGCCAGCAGCTTGCTAGCGGGAGTCCCAGAGACCCAGTACTTC.

This clonotype was seen at least ten times. The rearrangement uses TRBV12-3 or TRBV12-4 and TRBJ1-1; D unresolved. The CDR3 length is 12 residues. Trimming stripped 6 bases from V and 1 base from J, with 6 bases between. The CDR3 loop is CASRSWNTEAFF. DNA for the CDR3: TGTGCCAGCAGGAGTTGGAACACTGAAGCTTTCTTT.

This clonotype was counted only a few times. The gene calls are TRBV20-1 and TRBJ2-7; maybe TRBD2 (5 bases). The CDR3 totals 14 residues. From germline, CDR1 is DFQATT and CDR2 SNEGSKA (reference sequence). Between the trimmed V and J ends, which lost 2 bases and 0 bases, there was a span of 11 bases. The CDR3 region is CSARRTSSSYEQYF. DNA for the CDR3: TGCAGTGCTAGACGGACTTCGAGCTCCTACGAGCAGTACTTC.

This clonotype was seen only a few times. This sequence joins TRBV2 and TRBJ2-7, with D maybe TRBD2 (6 bases). Per germline, CDR1 SNHLY and CDR2 FYNNEI. The CDR3 spans 15 residues. Trimming took 3 bases from V and 2 from J, leaving 14 bases between them. CDR3 protein: CASSDDVLATYEQYF. The CDR3 region has the DNA TGTGCCAGCAGTGACGATGTACTAGCTACCTACGAGCAGTACTTC.

This clonotype showed up many times. The rearrangement uses TRBV28 and TRBJ1-5; 7 nucleotides line up with TRBD1. J lost 3 bases, V lost 5 bases, and 7 bases had no gene match. This CDR3 comprises 15 residues. The germline V gene has CDR1 MDHEN and CDR2 SYDVKM. CDR3 region: CASSPDRSPNQPQHF. The CDR3 nucleotides read TGTGCCAGCAGTCCGGACAGGAGCCCCAATCAGCCCCAGCATTTT.

The V gene is TRBV24-1, the J gene TRBJ1-1; D not certain. The germline CDR1 and CDR2 sequences are KGHDR and SFDVKD. The V end lost 6 bases, the J end lost 3 bases, and 10 bases lay between the germline ends. The CDR3 sequence is 13 residues long. CDR3 loop: CATSSERHTEAFF. The CDR3 bases are TGTGCCACCAGTTCAGAGAGACACACTGAAGCTTTCTTT.

This clonotype was counted ten times or more. The chain joins TRBV7-9 to TRBJ2-5, with D possibly matching TRBD2 (6 bases). V lost 5 bases and J lost 10, with 11 bases in between. Looked up from germline, CDR1 is SEHNR and CDR2 is FQNEAQ (reference sequence). The CDR3 totals 11 residues. The DNA of the CDR3 is TGTGCCAGCAGCACCGCCGGGGGCCAGTACTTC. This encodes CASSTAGGQYF.

This clonotype was detected many times. The junction does not match germline at one end; this may be a read error. The gene calls are TRBV7-9 and TRBJ2-7; TRBD1 might be the D (5 bases). This CDR3 comprises 8 residues. CDR1 and CDR2 from the germline V gene are SEHNR and FQNEAQ (reference sequence). The CDR3 coding sequence is TGTGCCAGCAGCATAGGGGACTTC. As protein: CASSIGDF. The full variable domain, in which reference TRBV7-9 and TRBJ2-7 provide the parts outside the CDR3, is DTGVSQNPRHKITKRGQNVTFRCDPISEHNRLYWYRQTLGQGPEFLTYFQNEAQLEKSRLLSDRFSAERPKGSFSTLEIQRTEQGDSAMYLCASSIGDFGPGTRLTVT.

This clonotype was observed many times. V and J are TRBV29-1 and TRBJ1-2, with D possibly matching TRBD1 (6 bases). V shed 0 bases and J shed 4 bases, with 12 bases lying between them. The CDR3 loop spans 14 amino acids. Germline V CDR1 and CDR2: SQVTM, ANQGSEA. CDR3 in DNA: TGCAGCGTTGAAGATGTCAGGGGCCGCTATGGCTACACCTTC. Translated: CSVEDVRGRYGYTF.

The CDR3 region has the DNA TGTGCCAGCAGCTTGGCTACAGGGGGCGCCCCTAGCACAGATACGCAGTATTTT. It specifies CASSLATGGAPSTDTQYF. The chain uses TRBV5-5 and TRBJ2-3; 9 positions agree with TRBD1. This CDR3 has 18 residues. After removal of 0 bases from V and 0 bases from J, the junction contained 8 bases not matched to a gene. Looked up from germline, CDR1 is SGHKS and CDR2 is YYEKEE (reference sequence).

The chain joins TRBV6-2 or TRBV6-3 to TRBJ2-3; D possibly matches TRBD1 or TRBD2 (5 bases each). With 5 bases removed from V and 2 bases from J, the gap between germline ends came to 11 bases. Germline CDR1 and CDR2: MNHEY and SVGEGT. CDR3 length: 14 amino acids. The CDR3 loop reads CASSHGTVTDTQYF. For the CDR3, the DNA is TGTGCCAGCAGTCACGGGACGGTCACAGATACGCAGTATTTT.

This chain connects TRBV11-2 to TRBJ2-3, with TRBD1 matching over 8 bases. This CDR3 is 19 amino acids long. Trimming took 5 bases from V and 1 from J; bases not matched to a gene: 17. CDR1 is SGHAT and CDR2 is FQNNGV in the germline V gene. CDR3 coding DNA: TGTGCCAGCAGCGTTTCCGGGACAGGAAGTCTGGGGGGCACAGATACGCAGTATTTT. Protein sequence: CASSVSGTGSLGGTDTQYF.

J is TRBJ2-2 and V is TRBV6-1; D tentatively reads TRBD1 or TRBD2 (5 bases each). There are 14 residues in the CDR3. Germline V lookup: CDR1 MNHNS, CDR2 SASEGT. Trimming removed 5 bases from V and 7 bases from J, with 14 bases in between. In nucleotides, the CDR3 is TGTGCCAGCAGTCCTCCAGGGACGGTCGGGGAGCTGTTTTTT. Its translation: CASSPPGTVGELFF.